The source of this T cell receptor beta chain is a study of radiation and T cells in renal cell carcinoma. The sample's time point: blood 4 weeks post-SBRT, at nephrectomy. This sample's treatment: 15 Gy SBRT to primary tumor, nephrectomy 4 weeks later. Clear cell pathology was present in this patient's renal cell carcinoma. Trimming took 6 bases from V and 2 from J; bases not matched to a gene: 8. Germline V gene sequence: CDR1 KGHSH, CDR2 LQKENI. This CDR3 spans 15 amino acids. In regard to this clone: Its antigen is unidentified.

Study findings and constraints: From baseline, blood top tumor clonotypes peaked at 2 weeks post-radiation.

TCRdb's copy holds only in-frame clones and misses some; the assay was immunoSEQ multiplex PCR. This table holds about 170,000 clones, roughly 90% found once. The sequenced sample was blood, obtained from a patient whose treatment included radiotherapy and nephrectomy. This TCR derives from a woman aged 45-60 years with renal cell carcinoma. The chain joins TRBV18 to TRBJ1-2, with 8 bases fitting TRBD1. Here the CDR3 reads CASSPTGGLNYGYTF. CDR3 bases: TGTGCCAGCTCCCCCACAGGGGGGCTGAACTATGGCTACACCTTC.